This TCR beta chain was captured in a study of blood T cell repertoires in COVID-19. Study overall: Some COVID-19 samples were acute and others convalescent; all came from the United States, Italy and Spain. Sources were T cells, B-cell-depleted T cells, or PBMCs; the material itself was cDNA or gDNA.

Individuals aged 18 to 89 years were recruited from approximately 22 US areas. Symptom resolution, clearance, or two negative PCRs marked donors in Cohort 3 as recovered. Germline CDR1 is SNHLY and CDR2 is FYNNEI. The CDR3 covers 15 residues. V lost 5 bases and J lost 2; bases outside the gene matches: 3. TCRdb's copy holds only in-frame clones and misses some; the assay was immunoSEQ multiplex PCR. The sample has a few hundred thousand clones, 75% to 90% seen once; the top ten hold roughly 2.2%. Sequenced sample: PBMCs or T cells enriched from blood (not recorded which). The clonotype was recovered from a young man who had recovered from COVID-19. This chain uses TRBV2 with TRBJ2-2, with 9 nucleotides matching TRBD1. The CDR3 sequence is CASSRDRVNTGELFF. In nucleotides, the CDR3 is TGTGCCAGCAGTAGGGACAGGGTTAACACCGGGGAGCTGTTTTTT.